Shown below are 9 T cell receptor beta chains from a single sample sequenced in a study of blood T cell repertoires in COVID-19 (dated by TCRdb to 2020 to 2022). The library relied on the immunoSEQ multiplex PCR assay. The clones in this table, taken by TCRdb from immuneACCESS, are in-frame only. Not every clone is retained; where verified, under half of the shortfall comes from an unresolved V gene, and the cause of the rest is unknown. This sample gives around 160,000 clones in total; around 87% of them show up just once. The ten largest clones represent approximately 4.3% of the sample. The sequenced sample consisted of PBMCs or T cells enriched from blood (not recorded which). Receptor source: a woman aged 40 to 50 who had been exposed to COVID-19.

The V gene is TRBV19, the J gene TRBJ2-1; a possible D gene is TRBD2 (6 bases). V shed 7 bases and J shed 9 bases, with 22 bases lying between them. Germline lookup yields CDR1 LNHDA and CDR2 SQIVND (reference sequence). CDR3 length: 15 amino acids. The CDR3 DNA is TGTGCCAGTAATGCAGCTGGGGGGAGAAAGGGTGAGCAGTTCTTC. Amino acids: CASNAAGGRKGEQFF. Full variable domain (rest looked up from reference TRBV19 and TRBJ2-1): DGGITQSPKYLFRKEGQNVTLSCEQNLNHDAMYWYRQDPGQGLRLIYYSQIVNDFQKGDIAEGYSVSREKKESFPLTVTSAQKNPTAFYLCASNAAGGRKGEQFFGPGTRLTVL.

The rearrangement uses TRBV5-1 and TRBJ2-1; 8 bases are shared with TRBD1. This CDR3 comprises 15 residues. CDR1 and CDR2 from the germline V gene are SGHRS and YFSETQ. J was trimmed by 2 bases and V by 2 bases; bases with no gene match: 3. This CDR3 reads CASSLDRGPYNEQFF. CDR3 coding DNA: TGCGCCAGCAGCTTAGACAGGGGACCCTACAATGAGCAGTTCTTC.

V is TRBV19 and J is TRBJ2-7, with 7 bases lining up with TRBD1. CDR3 length equals 13 residues. Unmatched junction bases numbered 7, after V lost 6 bases and J lost 5 bases. Germline V gene sequence: CDR1 LNHDA, CDR2 SQIVND (reference sequence). CDR3 sequence (DNA): TGTGCCAGTAGAGGGACAGACGCCAACGAGCAGTACTTC. Translation gives CASRGTDANEQYF.

This chain joins TRBV7-9 and TRBJ2-7, with D possibly TRBD1 on 6 matching bases. Looked up from germline, CDR1 is SEHNR and CDR2 is FQNEAQ (reference sequence). The length of the CDR3 is 18 residues. V shed 5 bases and J shed 0 bases, with 23 bases lying between them. The CDR3 coding sequence is TGTGCCAGCAGCGCGCTCGCGTTGGCAGGGGCTAACTCCTACGAGCAGTACTTC. Encoded protein: CASSALALAGANSYEQYF.

This rearrangement joins TRBV13 to TRBJ2-1; TRBD2 agrees at 8 bases. V lost 5 bases to trimming and J lost 6 bases; unmatched junction nucleotides: 9. The germline gives CDR1 PRHDT, CDR2 FYEKMQ (reference sequence). The CDR3 runs to 15 residues. CDR3 in DNA: TGTGCCAGCAGCCGAGGAGAGACTAGCGCCAATGAGCAGTTCTTC. Its translation: CASSRGETSANEQFF.

The sample holds one count of this clone. The chain recombines TRBV18 with TRBJ1-1; 10 nucleotides agree with TRBD1. This CDR3 is built from 16 residues. Germline lookup yields CDR1 KGHSH and CDR2 LQKENI. V trimming: 2 bases; J trimming: 1 base; junction bases outside the gene matches: 4. The CDR3 coding sequence is TGTGCCAGCTCACCAGACAGGGGGCGCGGGAACACTGAAGCTTTCTTT. Translation: CASSPDRGRGNTEAFF.

This clone was observed a few times. The CDR3 protein is CASSLSGYGNTIYF. The CDR3 bases are TGTGCCAGCAGTTTATCAGGGTATGGAAACACCATATATTTT. This chain links TRBV28 with TRBJ1-3; D is possibly TRBD1 (5 bases). Between the trimmed V and J ends, which lost 1 base and 3 bases, there was a span of 7 bases. The CDR3 spans 14 residues. The germline CDR1 and CDR2 sequences are MDHEN and SYDVKM.

The chain joins TRBV5-1 to TRBJ2-2; D gene unclear. Trimming removed 2 bases from V and 3 bases from J, with 11 bases in between. CDR3 length: 15 residues. Germline lookup yields CDR1 SGHRS and CDR2 YFSETQ. CDR3 protein: CASSLSSRYTGELFF. The DNA of the CDR3 is TGCGCCAGCAGCTTATCAAGCAGGTACACCGGGGAGCTGTTTTTT.

This clone was found once. V gene TRBV29-1 combines with J gene TRBJ1-1; D remains ambiguous. Per the germline V gene, CDR1 is SQVTM and CDR2 is ANQGSEA. The CDR3 is 13 residues long. The V end lost 3 bases, the J end lost 3 bases, and 11 bases lay between the germline ends. The CDR3 protein is CSVDFRRDTEAFF. CDR3 nucleotide sequence: TGCAGCGTTGACTTTAGGAGGGACACTGAAGCTTTCTTT.